The present T cell receptor beta chain was sequenced within a study of blood T cell repertoires in COVID-19. Study background: The analysed material was cDNA or gDNA that came from T cells, B-cell-depleted T cells, or PBMCs.

The CDR3 loop spans 14 amino acids. Per the germline V gene, CDR1 is MRHNA and CDR2 is SNTAGT. The V end was cut by 8 bases, the J end by 0 bases, with 10 bases between. As originally analysed: Amplification from reference gene primers served as the basis for estimated nucleated cell counts. Assay used: immunoSEQ multiplex PCR; TCRdb lists only in-frame clones, some missing. V and J calls and clone size come straight from that table; D and trimming were deduced from the DNA. The table records more than 60,000 clones, 88% of them present only once. Sequencing was carried out using peripheral blood. The TCR originated in a woman between 45 and 65 years old with active or convalescent COVID-19. This chain links TRBV6-4 with TRBJ2-2; a possible D gene is TRBD2 (6 bases). CDR3 nucleotide sequence: TGTGCCAGCCGGGACTTCTCGAACACCGGGGAGCTGTTTTTT. Encoded protein: CASRDFSNTGELFF.